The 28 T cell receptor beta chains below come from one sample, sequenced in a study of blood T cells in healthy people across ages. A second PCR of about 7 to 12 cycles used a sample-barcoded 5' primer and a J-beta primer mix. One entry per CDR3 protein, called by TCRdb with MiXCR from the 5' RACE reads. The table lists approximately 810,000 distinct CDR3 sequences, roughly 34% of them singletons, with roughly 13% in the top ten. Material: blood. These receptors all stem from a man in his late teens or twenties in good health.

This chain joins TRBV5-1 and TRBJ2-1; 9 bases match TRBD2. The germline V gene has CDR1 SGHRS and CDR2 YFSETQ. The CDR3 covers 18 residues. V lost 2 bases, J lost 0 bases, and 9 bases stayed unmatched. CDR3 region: CASSLRGRGADSYNEQFF. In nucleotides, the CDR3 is TGCGCCAGCAGCTTACGCGGGAGGGGGGCGGACTCCTACAATGAGCAGTTCTTC.

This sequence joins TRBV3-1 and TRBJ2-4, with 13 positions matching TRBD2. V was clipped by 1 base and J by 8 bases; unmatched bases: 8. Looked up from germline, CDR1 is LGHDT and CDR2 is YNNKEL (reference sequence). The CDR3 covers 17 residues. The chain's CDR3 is CASSQGLAGGPRDIQYF. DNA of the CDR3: TGTGCCAGCAGCCAAGGACTAGCGGGAGGCCCAAGGGACATTCAGTACTTC.

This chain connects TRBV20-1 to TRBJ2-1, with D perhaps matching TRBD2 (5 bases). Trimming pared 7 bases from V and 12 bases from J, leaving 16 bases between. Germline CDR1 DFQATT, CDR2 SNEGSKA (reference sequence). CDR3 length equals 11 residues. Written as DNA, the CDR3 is TGCAGTGTTACGAGAGCGGCTGGGCAGTTCTTC. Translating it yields CSVTRAAGQFF.

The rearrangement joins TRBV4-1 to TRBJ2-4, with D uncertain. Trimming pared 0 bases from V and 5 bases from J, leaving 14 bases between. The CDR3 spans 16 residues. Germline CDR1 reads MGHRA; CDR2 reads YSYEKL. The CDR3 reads CASSQDPAFRQNIQYF. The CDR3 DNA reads TGCGCCAGCAGCCAAGATCCGGCTTTCCGTCAAAACATTCAGTACTTC.

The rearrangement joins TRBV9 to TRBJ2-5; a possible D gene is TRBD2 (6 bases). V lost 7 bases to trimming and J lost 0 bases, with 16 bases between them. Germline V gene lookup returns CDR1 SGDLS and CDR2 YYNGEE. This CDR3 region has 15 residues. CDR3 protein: CASGQAGSYQETQYF. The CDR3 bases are TGTGCCAGCGGCCAGGCGGGGTCGTACCAAGAGACCCAGTACTTC. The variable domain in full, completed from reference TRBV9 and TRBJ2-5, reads DSGVTQTPKHLITATGQRVTLRCSPRSGDLSVYWYQQSLDQGLQFLIQYYNGEERAKGNILERFSAQQFPDLHSELNLSSLELGDSALYFCASGQAGSYQETQYFGPGTRLLVL.

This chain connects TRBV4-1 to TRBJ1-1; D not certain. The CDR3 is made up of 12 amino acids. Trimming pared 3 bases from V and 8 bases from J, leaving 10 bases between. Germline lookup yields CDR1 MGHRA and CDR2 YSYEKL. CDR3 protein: CASSHLEREAFF. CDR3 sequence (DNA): TGCGCCAGCAGCCACCTGGAAAGAGAAGCTTTCTTT.

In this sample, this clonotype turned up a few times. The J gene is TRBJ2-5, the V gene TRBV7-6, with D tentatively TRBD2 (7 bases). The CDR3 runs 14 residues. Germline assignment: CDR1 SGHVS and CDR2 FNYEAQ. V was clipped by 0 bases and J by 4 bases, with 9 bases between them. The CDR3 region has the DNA TGTGCCAGCAGCTTAGCGGGGGGGCCAGAGACCCAGTACTTC. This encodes CASSLAGGPETQYF.

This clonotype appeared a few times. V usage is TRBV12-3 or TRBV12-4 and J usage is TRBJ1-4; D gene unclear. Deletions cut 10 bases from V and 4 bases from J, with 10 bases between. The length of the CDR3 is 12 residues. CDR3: CATGRGNEKLFF. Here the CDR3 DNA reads TGTGCCACCGGGCGGGGTAATGAAAAACTGTTTTTT.

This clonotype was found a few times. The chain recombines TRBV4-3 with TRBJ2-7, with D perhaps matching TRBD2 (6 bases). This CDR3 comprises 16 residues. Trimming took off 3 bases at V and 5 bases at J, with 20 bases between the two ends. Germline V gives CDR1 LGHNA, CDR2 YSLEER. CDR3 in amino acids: CASSQGSGSKRHEQYF. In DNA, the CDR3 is TGCGCCAGCAGCCAGGGTAGCGGTTCGAAACGGCACGAGCAGTACTTC.

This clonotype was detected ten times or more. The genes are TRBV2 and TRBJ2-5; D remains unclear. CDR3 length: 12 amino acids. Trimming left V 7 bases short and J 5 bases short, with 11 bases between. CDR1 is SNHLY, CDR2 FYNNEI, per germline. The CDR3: CASTPSHETQYF. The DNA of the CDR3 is TGTGCCAGCACCCCCAGTCACGAGACCCAGTACTTC.

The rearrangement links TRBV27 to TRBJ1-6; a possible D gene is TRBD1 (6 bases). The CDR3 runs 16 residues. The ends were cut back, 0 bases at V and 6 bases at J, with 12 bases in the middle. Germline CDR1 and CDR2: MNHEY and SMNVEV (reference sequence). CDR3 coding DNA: TGTGCCAGCAGTTTATCGACGGGACACCTTAATTCACCCCTCCACTTT. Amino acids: CASSLSTGHLNSPLHF.

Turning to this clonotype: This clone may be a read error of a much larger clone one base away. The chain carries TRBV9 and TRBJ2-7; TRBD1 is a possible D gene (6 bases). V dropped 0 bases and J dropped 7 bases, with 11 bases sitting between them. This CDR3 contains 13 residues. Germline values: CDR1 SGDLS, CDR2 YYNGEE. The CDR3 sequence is CASSVEGHNEQYF. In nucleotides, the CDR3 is TGTGCCAGCAGCGTAGAGGGACACAATGAGCAGTACTTC.

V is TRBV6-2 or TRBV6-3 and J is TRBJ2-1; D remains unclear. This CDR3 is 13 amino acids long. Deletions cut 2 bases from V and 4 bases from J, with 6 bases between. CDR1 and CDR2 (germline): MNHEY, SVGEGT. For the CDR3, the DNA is TGTGCCAGCAGTTACGGGCAATACAATGAGCAGTTCTTC. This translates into CASSYGQYNEQFF.

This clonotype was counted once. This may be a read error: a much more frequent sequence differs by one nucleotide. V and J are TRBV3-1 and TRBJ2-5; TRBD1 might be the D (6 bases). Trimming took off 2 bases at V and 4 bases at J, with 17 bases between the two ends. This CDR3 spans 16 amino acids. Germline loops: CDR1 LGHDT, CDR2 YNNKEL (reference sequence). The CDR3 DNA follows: TGTGCCAGCAGCCAACGAAGACCGGACAGCCGAGAGACCCAGTACTTC. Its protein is CASSQRRPDSRETQYF.

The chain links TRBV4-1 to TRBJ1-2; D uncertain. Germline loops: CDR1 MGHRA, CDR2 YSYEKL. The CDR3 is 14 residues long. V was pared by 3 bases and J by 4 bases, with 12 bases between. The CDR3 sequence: CASSHPQEFYGYTF. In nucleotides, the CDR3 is TGCGCCAGCAGCCATCCGCAGGAGTTCTATGGCTACACCTTC.

The CDR3 reads CSARVQGQNANYGYTF. DNA for the CDR3: TGCAGTGCTAGAGTCCAGGGGCAAAATGCTAACTATGGCTACACCTTC. This chain links TRBV20-1 with TRBJ1-2, with D possibly TRBD1 on 6 matching bases. Trimming took off 1 base at V and 0 bases at J, with 15 bases between the two ends. CDR3 length: 16 residues. Germline values: CDR1 DFQATT, CDR2 SNEGSKA (reference sequence).

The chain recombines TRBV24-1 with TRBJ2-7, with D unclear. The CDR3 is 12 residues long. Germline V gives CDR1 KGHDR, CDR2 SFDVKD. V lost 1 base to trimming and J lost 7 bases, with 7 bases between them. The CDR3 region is CATSDFRGEQYF. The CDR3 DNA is TGTGCCACCAGTGATTTCCGTGGGGAGCAGTACTTC.

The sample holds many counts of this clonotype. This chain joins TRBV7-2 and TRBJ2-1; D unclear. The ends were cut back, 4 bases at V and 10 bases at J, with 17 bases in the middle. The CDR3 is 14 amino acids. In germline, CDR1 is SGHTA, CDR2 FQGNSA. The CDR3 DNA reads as TGTGCCAGCAGCTGGCAAGCTAGGAGTGGAGAGCAGTTCTTC. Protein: CASSWQARSGEQFF.

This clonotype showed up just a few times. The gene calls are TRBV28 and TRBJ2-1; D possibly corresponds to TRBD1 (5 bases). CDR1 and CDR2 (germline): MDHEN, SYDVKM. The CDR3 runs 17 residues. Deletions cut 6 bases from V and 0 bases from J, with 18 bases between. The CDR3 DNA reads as TGTGCCAGCAGAACCCATGCAGGGCAATTCTCCTACAATGAGCAGTTCTTC. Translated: CASRTHAGQFSYNEQFF.

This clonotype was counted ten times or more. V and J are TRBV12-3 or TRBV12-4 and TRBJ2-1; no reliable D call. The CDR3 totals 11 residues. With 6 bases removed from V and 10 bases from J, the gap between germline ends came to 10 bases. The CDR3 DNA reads TGTGCCAGCAGAAACCTCGGGGAGCAGTTCTTC. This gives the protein CASRNLGEQFF.

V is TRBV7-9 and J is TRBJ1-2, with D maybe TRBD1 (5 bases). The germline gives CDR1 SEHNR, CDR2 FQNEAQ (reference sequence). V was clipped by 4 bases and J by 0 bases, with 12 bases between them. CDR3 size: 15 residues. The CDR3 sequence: CASSSAGQANYGYTF. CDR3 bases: TGTGCCAGCAGCTCGGCAGGGCAAGCTAACTATGGCTACACCTTC.

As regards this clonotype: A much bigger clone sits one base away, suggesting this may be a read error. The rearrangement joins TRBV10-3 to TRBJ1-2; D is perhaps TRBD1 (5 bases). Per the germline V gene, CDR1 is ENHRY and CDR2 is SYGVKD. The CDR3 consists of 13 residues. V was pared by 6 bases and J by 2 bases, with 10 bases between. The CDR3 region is CAISRAGNYGYTF. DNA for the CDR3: TGTGCCATCAGCCGGGCAGGGAACTATGGCTACACCTTC.

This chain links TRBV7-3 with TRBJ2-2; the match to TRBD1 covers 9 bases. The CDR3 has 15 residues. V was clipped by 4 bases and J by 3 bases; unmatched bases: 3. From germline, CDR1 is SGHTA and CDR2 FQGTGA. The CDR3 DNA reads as TGTGCCAGCAGCTACGACAGGGGGGACACCGGGGAGCTGTTTTTT. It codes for CASSYDRGDTGELFF.

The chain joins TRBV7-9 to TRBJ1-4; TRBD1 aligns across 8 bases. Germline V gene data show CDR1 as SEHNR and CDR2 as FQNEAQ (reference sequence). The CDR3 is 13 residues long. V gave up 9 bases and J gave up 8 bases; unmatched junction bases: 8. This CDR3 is CASRTGDREKLFF. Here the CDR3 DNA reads TGTGCCAGTCGTACAGGGGACAGGGAAAAACTGTTTTTT.

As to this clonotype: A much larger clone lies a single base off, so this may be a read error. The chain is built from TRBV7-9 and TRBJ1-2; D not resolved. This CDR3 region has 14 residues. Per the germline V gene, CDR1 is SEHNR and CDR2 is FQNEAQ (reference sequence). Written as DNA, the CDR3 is TGTGCCAGCAGCACTTACCGGACTGACTATGGCCACACCTTC. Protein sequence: CASSTYRTDYGHTF.

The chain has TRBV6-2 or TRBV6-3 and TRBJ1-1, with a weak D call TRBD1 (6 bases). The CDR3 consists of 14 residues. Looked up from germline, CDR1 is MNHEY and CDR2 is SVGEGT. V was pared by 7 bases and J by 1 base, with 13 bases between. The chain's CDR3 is CASTFQDRNTEAFF. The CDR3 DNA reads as TGTGCCAGCACCTTCCAGGACAGGAACACTGAAGCTTTCTTT.

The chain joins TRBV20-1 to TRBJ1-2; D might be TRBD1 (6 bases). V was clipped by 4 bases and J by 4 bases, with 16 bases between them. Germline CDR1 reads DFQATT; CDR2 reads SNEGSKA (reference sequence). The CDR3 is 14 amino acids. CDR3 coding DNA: TGCAGTGCTATCCCTCCACAGGGCCCCTATGGCTACACCTTC. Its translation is CSAIPPQGPYGYTF.

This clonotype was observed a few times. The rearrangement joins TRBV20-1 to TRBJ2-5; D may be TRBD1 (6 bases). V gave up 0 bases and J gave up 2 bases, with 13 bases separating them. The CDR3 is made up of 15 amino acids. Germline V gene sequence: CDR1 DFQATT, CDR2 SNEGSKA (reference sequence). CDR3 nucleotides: TGCAGTGCTAGAGATGGGCAGGGGTGGCAAGAGACCCAGTACTTC. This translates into CSARDGQGWQETQYF.